These 21 T cell receptor beta chains were sequenced from one sample in a study of breast tumors, draining lymph nodes, adjacent tissues. Axillary draining lymph nodes of breast cancer patients supplied the node samples. MiXCR, run by TCRdb on the multiplex PCR reads, gives a single entry per CDR3 protein. The sample lists about 270,000 distinct CDR3 sequences, 30% occurring once. The sequencing sample was made of axillary lymph node tissue. All receptors come from a female donor with breast cancer. Some clones in this sample may be carry-over from other donors' samples.

This clonotype was counted at least ten times. The chain employs TRBV11-3 and TRBJ1-2, with 10 bases aligning to TRBD1. The CDR3 consists of 15 residues. Per germline, CDR1 SGHNT and CDR2 YENEEA. The V segment lost 5 bases and the J segment 4 bases; nucleotides outside the gene matches: 7. The CDR3 loop reads CASSPGQGSIYGYTF. As DNA, the CDR3 is TGTGCCAGCAGCCCGGGACAGGGGAGTATCTATGGCTACACCTTC.

Worth noting for this clonotype: Compared with germline, one end of the junction differs, possibly owing to a read error. The J gene is TRBJ2-3, the V gene TRBV10-3, with D tentatively TRBD2 (6 bases). This CDR3 comprises 16 residues. CDR1 and CDR2 from the germline V gene are ENHRY and SYGVKD. The CDR3 protein is CASSLGSGWSTDTQYF. The CDR3 DNA reads as TGTGCCAGCAGTTTAGGCAGCGGGTGGAGCACAGATACGCAGTATTTT.

This clonotype was counted at least ten times. The J gene is TRBJ1-6, the V gene TRBV7-6; 10 bases are a match to TRBD1. Per germline, CDR1 SGHVS and CDR2 FNYEAQ. V trimming: 5 bases; J trimming: 9 bases; junction bases outside the gene matches: 4. This CDR3 is 14 amino acids long. As DNA, the CDR3 is TGTGCCAGCAGCAGGACAGGGGGGAGTTCACCCCTCCACTTT. This sequence encodes CASSRTGGSSPLHF.

There are a few counts of this clonotype. This sequence joins TRBV29-1 and TRBJ1-1; possible D gene TRBD1, 5 bases. The V and J ends lost 4 bases and 1 base respectively, with 10 bases between them. Germline loops: CDR1 SQVTM, CDR2 ANQGSEA. This CDR3 spans 13 amino acids. The DNA for the CDR3 is TGCAGCGTTGGGGGGAGGGCGAACACTGAAGCTTTCTTT. Protein: CSVGGRANTEAFF.

This clonotype was recorded a few times. CDR3 amino acids: CASRKGGEGSPQHF. CDR3 DNA: TGTGCCAGCAGGAAAGGGGGCGAGGGGTCGCCCCAGCATTTT. This chain connects TRBV27 to TRBJ1-5; TRBD1 matches at 7 bases. CDR1 is MNHEY, CDR2 SMNVEV, per germline (reference sequence). CDR3 size: 14 residues. J was trimmed by 9 bases and V by 6 bases; bases with no gene match: 11.

This clonotype was observed many times. The chain links TRBV13 to TRBJ2-3; D gene ambiguous. CDR3 length: 15 residues. V was shortened by 5 bases and J by 0 bases, with 12 bases between the two germline ends. Germline CDR1 and CDR2: PRHDT and FYEKMQ (reference sequence). The CDR3 sequence is CASSPAGRSTDTQYF. CDR3 nucleotide sequence: TGTGCCAGCAGCCCGGCCGGCAGGAGCACAGATACGCAGTATTTT.

This chain uses TRBV7-2 with TRBJ1-5; D is unresolved. Germline assignment: CDR1 SGHTA and CDR2 FQGNSA. V lost 5 bases and J 4 bases, leaving 9 bases between the germline ends. CDR3 length equals 13 residues. The CDR3 region is CASSKVGNQPQHF. The CDR3 DNA reads TGTGCCAGCAGCAAAGTTGGAAATCAGCCCCAGCATTTT.

This clonotype came up many times. The chain uses TRBV12-3 or TRBV12-4 and TRBJ2-1, with 9 positions matching TRBD2. This CDR3 spans 13 amino acids. Trimming at V came to 6 bases and at J to 7 bases, leaving 4 bases not matched to a gene. The CDR3 is CASRLAGPNEQFF. CDR3 bases: TGTGCCAGCAGACTAGCGGGTCCAAATGAGCAGTTCTTC.

DNA for the CDR3: TGTGCCAGCTCAACGACTAGCGGGAGGAGCTCCTACGAGCAGTACTTC. Its protein is CASSTTSGRSSYEQYF. V gene TRBV18 combines with J gene TRBJ2-7; TRBD2 matches at 13 bases. Germline V gene lookup returns CDR1 KGHSH and CDR2 LQKENI. The CDR3 has 16 amino acids. V lost 5 bases, J lost 0 bases, and 4 bases stayed unmatched.

This clonotype was seen many times. This chain links TRBV20-1 with TRBJ2-1, with unresolved D. The length of the CDR3 is 10 residues. V shed 3 bases and J shed 10 bases, with 7 bases lying between them. Germline CDR1 DFQATT, CDR2 SNEGSKA (reference sequence). CDR3 bases: TGCAGTGCTAGCGGCTGGGAGCAGTTCTTC. Its protein is CSASGWEQFF.

In this sample, this clonotype turned up many times. V gene TRBV11-2 combines with J gene TRBJ1-2; 9 bases are shared with TRBD1. The CDR3 is 15 residues long. Germline trimming cut 3 bases from V and 4 bases from J; bases unmatched to any gene: 6. Per germline, CDR1 SGHAT and CDR2 FQNNGV. The DNA for the CDR3 is TGTGCCAGCAGCTTTCACAGGGGGCCCGCCTATGGCTACACCTTC. This codes for CASSFHRGPAYGYTF.

This clonotype was counted at least ten times. A single base separates this from a much larger clone, so it may be a read error. The genes are TRBV20-1 and TRBJ1-6; D gene ambiguous. Germline V CDR1 and CDR2: DFQATT, SNEGSKA (reference sequence). The CDR3 totals 12 residues. The CDR3 loop is CSPRRTNSPPHF. The CDR3 DNA is TGCAGCCCGCGCCGAACTAATTCACCCCCCCACTTT.

This clonotype occurred many times. The chain is built from TRBV29-1 and TRBJ2-7; the D call may be TRBD1 or TRBD2 (5 bases each). CDR1 is SQVTM and CDR2 is ANQGSEA in the germline V gene. The CDR3 contains 12 residues. The CDR3 spells CRARGPRGEQYF. For the CDR3, the DNA is TGCAGGGCTCGGGGACCTCGGGGAGAGCAGTACTTC.

Concerning this clonotype itself: The conserved closing phenylalanine or tryptophan is absent in this CDR3, likely reflecting a read error. The chain combines TRBV12-3 or TRBV12-4 with TRBJ1-1; D gene unclear. V was clipped by 3 bases and J by 10 bases, with 12 bases between them. The CDR3 spans 12 residues. CDR3 in amino acids: CASSFPGSGAFV. The CDR3 DNA follows: TGTGCCAGCAGTTTTCCCGGGAGTGGAGCTTTCGTT.

This clonotype was recorded many times. The rearrangement joins TRBV7-9 to TRBJ2-2; D might be TRBD1 (6 bases). This CDR3 comprises 15 residues. The V end lost 2 bases, the J end lost 6 bases, and 13 bases lay between the germline ends. Germline V gene sequence: CDR1 SEHNR, CDR2 FQNEAQ (reference sequence). The CDR3 region is CASSLLVSGAGELFF. For the CDR3, the DNA is TGTGCCAGCAGCTTACTCGTCTCAGGGGCCGGGGAGCTGTTTTTT.

This clonotype was detected ten times or more. V usage is TRBV10-3 and J usage is TRBJ2-5; 7 nucleotides align to TRBD2. The V gene end was trimmed by 0 bases and the J gene end by 0 bases; junction bases not matched to a gene: 10. The CDR3 spans 18 residues. Per the germline V gene, CDR1 is ENHRY and CDR2 is SYGVKD. CDR3 coding DNA: TGTGCCATCAGTGAGTCGTCCGGTCGAGGGAGGGACCAAGAGACCCAGTACTTC. Protein: CAISESSGRGRDQETQYF.

A word on this clonotype: Given the absence of the conserved phenylalanine or tryptophan at the CDR3 end, a read error is likely. It is unclear where the CDR3 begins or ends on the DNA, so no DNA is shown, and the CDR3 is as TCRdb lists it. The V and J genes are TRBV14 and TRBJ1-1. Germline V gene sequence: CDR1 SGHDN, CDR2 FVKESK. The CDR3 region is 12 residues in length, termini included. Here the CDR3 reads CASSPPELAGSM.

This clonotype appeared many times. This chain connects TRBV29-1 to TRBJ2-7; D is unclear. This CDR3 spans 13 amino acids. V lost 6 bases, J lost 2 bases, and 14 bases lay in between. Germline-derived CDR1 and CDR2 are SQVTM and ANQGSEA. The CDR3 DNA reads as TGCAGCGTGACCCCCCGTGCGGCCTACGAGCAGTACTTC. Its translation is CSVTPRAAYEQYF.

As regards this clonotype: This may be a read error: a much more frequent sequence differs by one nucleotide. This chain uses TRBV20-1 with TRBJ2-1, with D perhaps TRBD2 (6 bases). The CDR3 totals 15 residues. Germline V CDR1 and CDR2: DFQATT, SNEGSKA (reference sequence). The CDR3, as DNA: TGCAGTGCTACGACTAGGGCTAGCTCCTACAGTGAGCAGTTCTTC. It codes for CSATTRASSYSEQFF.

Many counts were recorded for this clonotype. The rearrangement uses TRBV12-3 or TRBV12-4 and TRBJ2-1, with D perhaps TRBD2 (7 bases). Trimming cost V 3 bases and J 5 bases, with 11 bases left between them. CDR3 size: 14 residues. DNA of the CDR3: TGTGCCAGCAGTTTTCGGGGGGACAACAATGAGCAGTTCTTC. This sequence encodes CASSFRGDNNEQFF.

This clonotype was seen repeatedly, ten times or more. The V gene is TRBV24-1, the J gene TRBJ1-5; D is unresolved. The ends were cut back, 2 bases at V and 2 bases at J, with 6 bases in the middle. The CDR3 is 14 amino acids. Germline V gene lookup returns CDR1 KGHDR and CDR2 SFDVKD. The CDR3 region has the DNA TGTGCCACCAGTGATTCCCAGGGCAATCAGCCCCAGCATTTT. Its translation: CATSDSQGNQPQHF.